This TCR beta chain comes out of a study of response to subunit inactivated influenza vaccine. Study results and limitations: The authors suggested that every seasonal influenza vaccination recruits few new T cells.

TCRdb called the RT-PCR reads again in MiXCR, with one record for every CDR3 protein. The repertoire holds around 190,000 distinct CDR3 sequences, with about 10% as singletons. The germline V gene encodes CDR1 DFQATT and CDR2 SNEGSKA (reference sequence). This CDR3 is 15 amino acids long. V was pared by 0 bases and J by 1 base, with 1 base of the junction left unmatched. This clonotype occurred a few times. What it recognizes is unknown. The chain joins TRBV20-1 to TRBJ2-7; 12 positions agree with TRBD2. The sequenced sample was non-naive T cells sorted from PBMCs, obtained on the day of vaccination. The TCR sequence derives from a man aged 50-60 years who received an inactivated influenza vaccine. CDR3: CSARELAGGSYEQYF. CDR3 sequence (DNA): TGCAGTGCTAGAGAACTAGCGGGAGGATCCTACGAGCAGTACTTC.